The 21 T cell receptor beta chains reported below all come from one sample, sequenced in a study of cytomegalovirus exposure and HLA in healthy donors. PCR primers comprised 60 Vbeta and 13 Jbeta primers. Sequenced by immunoSEQ multiplex PCR; TCRdb stores in-frame clones only, minus some. Its listing shows roughly 80,000 clones. Sequences were obtained from PBMCs. The receptors stem from a girl between 5 and 17 years old in good health and CMV-seropositive.

This chain links TRBV29-1 with TRBJ2-1; 7 bases are shared with TRBD2. CDR3 size: 14 residues. Per the germline V gene, CDR1 is SQVTM and CDR2 is ANQGSEA. The J segment lost 1 base and the V segment lost 3 bases, leaving 3 bases of the junction unmatched. The CDR3: CSVEGGESYNEQFF. The CDR3 DNA reads as TGCAGCGTTGAGGGGGGGGAGTCCTACAATGAGCAGTTCTTC.

V is TRBV28 and J is TRBJ1-1; D remains unclear. From germline, CDR1 is MDHEN and CDR2 SYDVKM. The length of the CDR3 is 11 residues. V was shortened by 5 bases and J by 5 bases, with 6 bases between the two germline ends. As DNA, the CDR3 is TGTGCCAGCAGTCAGTGGACTGAAGCTTTCTTT. This encodes CASSQWTEAFF.

The rearrangement links TRBV5-1 to TRBJ2-7; 8 bases line up with TRBD1. The CDR3 is 15 residues long. Germline V CDR1 and CDR2: SGHRS, YFSETQ. V lost 4 bases, J lost 2 bases, and 8 bases stayed unmatched. CDR3 loop: CASSVGTGRTYEQYF. CDR3 coding DNA: TGCGCCAGCAGCGTAGGGACAGGCAGAACCTACGAGCAGTACTTC.

The V call is TRBV9, the J call TRBJ1-1; D unclear. Trimming stripped 0 bases from V and 7 bases from J, with 10 bases between. The CDR3 is made up of 13 amino acids. Germline CDR1 and CDR2: SGDLS and YYNGEE. The CDR3 loop reads CASSVGLADEAFF. CDR3 DNA sequence: TGTGCCAGCAGCGTAGGTCTGGCAGATGAAGCTTTCTTT.

The chain couples TRBV5-1 to TRBJ2-3, with 8 positions matching TRBD2. V was clipped by 2 bases and J by 3 bases; unmatched bases: 2. The V gene's germline CDR1 is SGHRS and CDR2 YFSETQ. The CDR3 consists of 14 residues. As DNA, the CDR3 is TGCGCCAGCAGCTTTAGCGGGGAAACAGATACGCAGTATTTT. Its protein is CASSFSGETDTQYF. Using reference TRBV5-1 and TRBJ2-3 for the parts outside the CDR3, the full variable domain is KAGVTQTPRYLIKTRGQQVTLSCSPISGHRSVSWYQQTPGQGLQFLFEYFSETQRNKGNFPGRFSGRQFSNSRSEMNVSTLELGDSALYLCASSFSGETDTQYFGPGTRLTVL.

The rearrangement uses TRBV2 and TRBJ2-1; D remains ambiguous. CDR1 is SNHLY and CDR2 is FYNNEI in the germline V gene. This CDR3 region has 14 residues. Trimming shortened V by 10 bases and J by 5 bases, and 18 bases separated the two germline ends. CDR3: CAIITGVTDNEQFF. The CDR3 bases are TGTGCCATCATCACCGGTGTTACCGACAATGAGCAGTTCTTC.

The chain combines TRBV11-2 with TRBJ1-2; a possible D gene is TRBD1 (5 bases). Looked up from germline, CDR1 is SGHAT and CDR2 is FQNNGV. Trimming removed 0 bases at V and 7 bases at J, with 6 bases between. The CDR3 loop spans 12 amino acids. The DNA for the CDR3 is TGTGCCAGCAGCTTAGATAGGGGTGGCTACACCTTC. Translating it yields CASSLDRGGYTF.

The V call is TRBV5-1, the J call TRBJ2-3; TRBD2 aligns across 11 bases. The ends lost 2 bases at V and 3 bases at J; junction bases unmatched: 5. In germline, CDR1 is SGHRS, CDR2 YFSETQ. The CDR3 has 16 amino acids. CDR3 sequence (DNA): TGCGCCAGCAGCTTTTATAGCGGGGGGGTGACAGATACGCAGTATTTT. It encodes CASSFYSGGVTDTQYF.

This chain links TRBV5-1 with TRBJ1-2; 8 bases align to TRBD1. Per the germline V gene, CDR1 is SGHRS and CDR2 is YFSETQ. The CDR3 covers 16 residues. Losses at the gene ends were 3 bases for V and 2 bases for J; bases not matched to a gene: 9. The DNA of the CDR3 is TGCGCCAGCAGCTGGGACGTGGACAGGGCAAACTATGGCTACACCTTC. It yields the protein CASSWDVDRANYGYTF. The full variable domain, in which reference TRBV5-1 and TRBJ1-2 provide the parts outside the CDR3, is KAGVTQTPRYLIKTRGQQVTLSCSPISGHRSVSWYQQTPGQGLQFLFEYFSETQRNKGNFPGRFSGRQFSNSRSEMNVSTLELGDSALYLCASSWDVDRANYGYTFGSGTRLTVV.

The chain uses TRBV19 and TRBJ2-1; 8 positions match TRBD2. The germline V gene has CDR1 LNHDA and CDR2 SQIVND (reference sequence). V shed 4 bases and J 2 bases; nucleotides not matched to a gene: 7. The CDR3 contains 16 residues. The CDR3 coding sequence is TGTGCCAGTAGTACCTTACTAGCGGTGACCTACAATGAGCAGTTCTTC. This sequence encodes CASSTLLAVTYNEQFF.

To note about this clone: Other DNA sequences of this sample code for an identical CDR3. This chain connects TRBV4-2 to TRBJ2-3, with D maybe TRBD1 (5 bases). This CDR3 contains 15 residues. CDR1 is LGHNA and CDR2 is YNFKEQ in the germline V gene. V lost 0 bases and J 2 bases, leaving 9 bases between the germline ends. CDR3 coding DNA: TGTGCCAGCAGCCAAGATCCAGGGATCACAGATACGCAGTATTTT. Amino acid sequence: CASSQDPGITDTQYF.

The chain carries TRBV19 and TRBJ2-7; D may be TRBD1 (6 bases). Trimming removed 5 bases at V and 3 bases at J, with 14 bases between. Germline V gene data show CDR1 as LNHDA and CDR2 as SQIVND (reference sequence). This CDR3 is 14 amino acids long. The CDR3 DNA reads as TGTGCCAGTAGTCAAACAGGGAAGGTCTACGAGCAGTACTTC. This gives the protein CASSQTGKVYEQYF.

The chain links TRBV6-5 to TRBJ1-2; D perhaps matches TRBD1 (5 bases). The CDR3 has 12 amino acids. Trimming removed 8 bases from V and 6 bases from J, with 13 bases in between. Per germline, CDR1 MNHEY and CDR2 SVGAGI. For the CDR3, the DNA is TGTGCCAGCCTAAACGCGGGGCATGGCTACACCTTC. Protein sequence: CASLNAGHGYTF.

The gene calls are TRBV6-5 and TRBJ1-2; 8 positions match TRBD1. Germline V CDR1 and CDR2: MNHEY, SVGAGI. The junction had 15 bases not matched to a gene; V was cut back by 5 bases and J by 13 bases. CDR3 length: 14 amino acids. CDR3 in DNA: TGTGCCAGCAGTCCAAGGACAGGGTGGAGTACGGTCACCTTC. It is translated as CASSPRTGWSTVTF.

The chain combines TRBV7-6 with TRBJ1-1; D possibly corresponds to TRBD1 (6 bases). Germline loops: CDR1 SGHVS, CDR2 FNYEAQ. The CDR3 length is 13 residues. V gave up 5 bases and J gave up 5 bases, with 12 bases separating them. CDR3 coding DNA: TGTGCCAGCAGCCCAACCAGGGGAACTGAAGCTTTCTTT. Its protein is CASSPTRGTEAFF.

V is TRBV4-3 and J is TRBJ2-7, with no clear D. Trimming removed 0 bases at V and 3 bases at J, with 12 bases between. The CDR3 runs 15 residues. Germline values: CDR1 LGHNA, CDR2 YSLEER. CDR3 amino acids: CASSQDRGSVYEQYF. The CDR3 coding sequence is TGCGCCAGCAGCCAAGATCGAGGCAGCGTCTACGAGCAGTACTTC.

The chain recombines TRBV5-1 with TRBJ1-3; 10 nucleotides agree with TRBD1. V shed 8 bases, J shed 2 bases, and the junction held 16 bases outside the gene matches. Germline CDR1 and CDR2: SGHRS and YFSETQ. This CDR3 spans 18 amino acids. In nucleotides, the CDR3 is TGCGCCAGAAAACACTATCGGACAGGGGGAGAGGCTGGAAACACCATATATTTT. Translated: CARKHYRTGGEAGNTIYF.

The chain uses TRBV7-3 and TRBJ2-3; TRBD2 is a possible D gene (7 bases). Trimming took 1 base from V and 7 from J, leaving 18 bases between them. The CDR3 runs 16 residues. Germline CDR1 SGHTA, CDR2 FQGTGA. The DNA for the CDR3 is TGTGCCAGCAGCTTAAGCGGGGGCCCCTTTGCGAATACGCAGTATTTT. It specifies CASSLSGGPFANTQYF.

This chain connects TRBV15 to TRBJ1-5; D call uncertain. Per germline, CDR1 LNHNV and CDR2 YYDKDF (reference sequence). The CDR3 extends over 15 amino acids. The V end was cut by 0 bases, the J end by 6 bases, with 12 bases between. In DNA, the CDR3 is TGTGCCACCAGCAGAGATCAGGCCCTCGGTCAGCCCCAGCATTTT. It translates to CATSRDQALGQPQHF.

The chain couples TRBV5-1 to TRBJ1-2, with D perhaps matching TRBD1 (6 bases). Trimming shortened V by 0 bases and J by 1 base, and 7 bases separated the two germline ends. CDR1 is SGHRS, CDR2 YFSETQ, per germline. This CDR3 is built from 14 residues. The CDR3 DNA sequence: TGCGCCAGCAGCTTGGAGGGGGTTAACTATGGCTACACCTTC. Its translation is CASSLEGVNYGYTF.

V is TRBV5-1 and J is TRBJ2-7, with TRBD2 as a possible D gene (6 bases). This CDR3 region has 15 residues. The germline V gene has CDR1 SGHRS and CDR2 YFSETQ. V was trimmed by 0 bases and J by 0 bases, leaving 10 bases between them. CDR3 bases: TGCGCCAGCAGCTTGGCCACCGGGAGCTCCTACGAGCAGTACTTC. Residues: CASSLATGSSYEQYF. The variable domain in full, with the rest retrieved from reference TRBV5-1 and TRBJ2-7, is KAGVTQTPRYLIKTRGQQVTLSCSPISGHRSVSWYQQTPGQGLQFLFEYFSETQRNKGNFPGRFSGRQFSNSRSEMNVSTLELGDSALYLCASSLATGSSYEQYFGPGTRLTVT.